The 17 T cell receptor beta chains below come from one sample, sequenced in a study of sequential checkpoint blockade in melanoma. Treatment: randomized to nivolumab then ipilimumab (arm A) or the reverse (arm B). Some clones are missing from TCRdb's copy, which holds only in-frame ones; the method was immunoSEQ multiplex PCR. The sample holds tens of thousands of clones; 82% are singletons and the top ten take around 18%. The sequenced sample was CD8+ T cells sorted from blood (inferred from file names), obtained from a patient given nivolumab and ipilimumab in sequence. The receptors originated from a human donor with melanoma.

The chain joins TRBV6-1 to TRBJ2-2; a possible D gene is TRBD1 (5 bases). The germline gives CDR1 MNHNS, CDR2 SASEGT. Trimming removed 3 bases at V and 3 bases at J, with 8 bases between. CDR3 length: 14 residues. Here the CDR3 reads CASSDDSYTGELFF. In nucleotides, the CDR3 is TGTGCCAGCAGTGATGACAGTTACACCGGGGAGCTGTTTTTT.

In its sample, this clone was seen a few times. V and J are TRBV20-1 and TRBJ2-1; TRBD2 agrees at 7 bases. Germline trimming cut 5 bases from V and 9 bases from J; bases unmatched to any gene: 4. The germline V gene has CDR1 DFQATT and CDR2 SNEGSKA (reference sequence). The CDR3 contains 11 residues. The CDR3 DNA reads TGCAGTGCTCTGGGAGGGGCTGAGCAGTTCTTC. Translating it yields CSALGGAEQFF.

This chain links TRBV27 with TRBJ2-5; D perhaps matches TRBD2 (7 bases). CDR1 and CDR2 from the germline V gene are MNHEY and SMNVEV (reference sequence). The CDR3 is 15 residues long. The V end lost 1 base, the J end lost 5 bases, and 14 bases lay between the germline ends. This chain's CDR3 is CASSLLGGGQETQYF. The CDR3, as DNA: TGTGCCAGCAGTTTATTGGGGGGGGGCCAGGAGACCCAGTACTTC.

CDR3 nucleotide sequence: TGTGCCAGCAGTTTTGGGGGGTATTCGCCCCAGCATTTT. Protein sequence: CASSFGGYSPQHF. The chain recombines TRBV27 with TRBJ1-5, with TRBD1 as a possible D gene (5 bases). Germline-derived CDR1 and CDR2 are MNHEY and SMNVEV (reference sequence). Trimming took 3 bases from V and 9 from J, leaving 12 bases between them. This CDR3 has 13 amino acids.

This chain joins TRBV4-1 and TRBJ1-1, with 9 nucleotides matching TRBD1. The length of the CDR3 is 18 residues. Germline assignment: CDR1 MGHRA and CDR2 YSYEKL. Losses at the gene ends were 3 bases for V and 0 bases for J; bases not matched to a gene: 11. CDR3 DNA sequence: TGCGCCAGCAGCCAGTTTGGACAGGGGCCCCGCATGAACACTGAAGCTTTCTTT. Protein sequence: CASSQFGQGPRMNTEAFF.

The chain carries TRBV27 and TRBJ1-5; D is ambiguous. The CDR3 runs to 15 residues. The V and J ends lost 2 bases and 0 bases respectively, with 8 bases between them. Germline-derived CDR1 and CDR2 are MNHEY and SMNVEV (reference sequence). CDR3 in DNA: TGTGCCAGCAGTTTAAAGACGGGTAGCAATCAGCCCCAGCATTTT. Encoded protein: CASSLKTGSNQPQHF.

This clone was counted once. The CDR3 reads CASSLGGVSFYGYTF. In DNA form, the CDR3 reads TGTGCCAGCAGCTTAGGCGGGGTTTCCTTTTATGGCTACACCTTC. The chain links TRBV11-2 to TRBJ1-2; D is uncertain. The CDR3 spans 15 residues. Germline V gene data show CDR1 as SGHAT and CDR2 as FQNNGV. Trimming took 1 base from V and 5 from J, leaving 14 bases between them.

In its sample, this clone was seen a few times. The V call is TRBV10-3, the J call TRBJ2-3, with 8 bases aligning to TRBD2. With 5 bases clipped from V and 2 bases from J, the junction kept 6 bases outside the gene matches. The CDR3 consists of 15 residues. Germline V gene sequence: CDR1 ENHRY, CDR2 SYGVKD. In DNA form, the CDR3 reads TGTGCCATCAGTCGTTTAGCGGGGTCCACAGATACGCAGTATTTT. Its protein is CAISRLAGSTDTQYF.

The chain is built from TRBV7-9 and TRBJ2-1; no reliable D call. The V gene lost 3 bases and the J gene lost 7 bases, with 16 bases spanning the gap. CDR3 length equals 15 residues. Germline values: CDR1 SEHNR, CDR2 FQNEAQ (reference sequence). The DNA of the CDR3 is TGTGCCAGCAGCTTGGCAGAATTATCGAGGAATGAGCAGTTCTTC. This sequence encodes CASSLAELSRNEQFF.

This clone was counted a few times. The chain employs TRBV5-6 and TRBJ2-3, with D tentatively TRBD2 (5 bases). The length of the CDR3 is 18 residues. Germline CDR1 SGHDT, CDR2 YYEEEE. V lost 4 bases to trimming and J lost 1 base, with 22 bases between them. CDR3 sequence: CASSLVGGLSTGTDTQYF. The CDR3 DNA reads as TGTGCCAGCAGCCTCGTAGGCGGGCTATCAACTGGCACAGATACGCAGTATTTT.

The chain links TRBV12-5 to TRBJ1-1; no clear D gene. Germline V gives CDR1 LGHNT, CDR2 FRNRAP. The CDR3 contains 13 residues. Trimming shortened V by 1 base and J by 5 bases, and 8 bases separated the two germline ends. The CDR3 DNA reads TGTGCTAGTGGTTTGGAGAAACAGACTGAAGCTTTCTTT. This sequence encodes CASGLEKQTEAFF.

V and J are TRBV5-1 and TRBJ2-1, with 8 bases that match TRBD2. Germline V lookup: CDR1 SGHRS, CDR2 YFSETQ. The junction had 7 bases not matched to a gene; V was cut back by 4 bases and J by 7 bases. The CDR3 is 14 residues long. Here the CDR3 DNA reads TGCGCCAGCAGCCAGTTCAGCGGGAGAAATGAGCAGTTCTTC. Its protein is CASSQFSGRNEQFF. The variable domain in full, with the rest retrieved from reference TRBV5-1 and TRBJ2-1, is KAGVTQTPRYLIKTRGQQVTLSCSPISGHRSVSWYQQTPGQGLQFLFEYFSETQRNKGNFPGRFSGRQFSNSRSEMNVSTLELGDSALYLCASSQFSGRNEQFFGPGTRLTVL.

Written as DNA, the CDR3 is TGTGCCATCAGTGAGTCGAGTAGCGGGAGGGTTCACGAGCAGTACTTC. It yields the protein CAISESSSGRVHEQYF. The J gene is TRBJ2-5, the V gene TRBV10-3; 11 bases are shared with TRBD2. The DNA end favors TRBJ2-7, so the J call may be wrong. Germline V lookup: CDR1 ENHRY, CDR2 SYGVKD. The CDR3 spans 16 residues.

The table lists this clone with a few counts. The chain combines TRBV7-9 with TRBJ2-3, with 9 positions matching TRBD1. The V and J ends lost 3 bases and 4 bases, in that order; junction bases with no gene match: 8. The CDR3 extends over 16 amino acids. Germline V gives CDR1 SEHNR, CDR2 FQNEAQ (reference sequence). The CDR3: CASSFIATGGPDTQYF. As DNA, the CDR3 is TGTGCCAGCAGCTTCATTGCGACAGGGGGACCAGATACGCAGTATTTT. Drawing the rest from reference TRBV7-9 and TRBJ2-3, the complete variable domain is DTGVSQNPRHKITKRGQNVTFRCDPISEHNRLYWYRQTLGQGPEFLTYFQNEAQLEKSRLLSDRFSAERPKGSFSTLEIQRTEQGDSAMYLCASSFIATGGPDTQYFGPGTRLTVL.

This rearrangement joins TRBV9 to TRBJ2-7; no firm D call. The germline gives CDR1 SGDLS, CDR2 YYNGEE. Trimming removed 0 bases from V and 2 bases from J, with 9 bases in between. This CDR3 has 14 amino acids. The CDR3 here is CASSVGGLTYEQYF. The CDR3 DNA sequence: TGTGCCAGCAGCGTAGGTGGGCTTACCTACGAGCAGTACTTC.

The chain recombines TRBV5-1 with TRBJ1-2; D might be TRBD1 (5 bases). Germline-derived CDR1 and CDR2 are SGHRS and YFSETQ. Trimming cost V 5 bases and J 3 bases, with 20 bases left between them. This CDR3 region has 16 residues. CDR3 loop: CASSLSPGPGDYGYTF. The CDR3 DNA sequence: TGCGCCAGCAGTTTGTCGCCGGGGCCGGGGGACTATGGCTACACCTTC.

The rearrangement joins TRBV11-2 to TRBJ1-2; 8 bases are a match to TRBD1. This CDR3 has 16 amino acids. V dropped 1 base and J dropped 0; count of bases not matched to a gene: 4. From germline, CDR1 is SGHAT and CDR2 FQNNGV. The CDR3 reads CASSLGAGGPNYGYTF. For the CDR3, the DNA is TGTGCCAGCAGCTTAGGAGCAGGGGGCCCTAACTATGGCTACACCTTC.